Shown below are 16 T cell receptor beta chains from a single sample sequenced in a study of blood T cells in healthy people across ages. Sample-barcoded 5' priming and a J-beta primer mix drove a second PCR of roughly 7 to 11 cycles. TCRdb re-analysed the 5' RACE reads in MiXCR, keeping a single row per CDR3 protein. This sample has 650,000 or so distinct CDR3 sequences, with 45% to 60% found just once. Source material: blood. The source is a woman of 80 years or more in good health.

The rearrangement uses TRBV7-2 and TRBJ2-3; TRBD2 aligns across 8 bases. The V gene's germline CDR1 is SGHTA and CDR2 FQGNSA. This CDR3 comprises 15 residues. V was pared by 3 bases and J by 1 base, with 3 bases of the junction left unmatched. DNA for the CDR3: TGTGCCAGCAGCTTTGCGGGGGGCCGCACAGATACGCAGTATTTT. Translating it yields CASSFAGGRTDTQYF.

This clonotype was observed many times. CDR3 in amino acids: CATSRSLAGSDTQYF. CDR3 in DNA: TGTGCCACCAGCAGATCCCTAGCGGGTTCAGATACGCAGTATTTT. The chain recombines TRBV15 with TRBJ2-3; TRBD2 agrees at 8 bases. This CDR3 is built from 15 residues. Trimming at V came to 2 bases and at J to 4 bases, leaving 5 bases not matched to a gene. Per germline, CDR1 LNHNV and CDR2 YYDKDF (reference sequence). Complete variable domain (other parts from reference TRBV15 and TRBJ2-3): DAMVIQNPRYQVTQFGKPVTLSCSQTLNHNVMYWYQQKSSQAPKLLFHYYDKDFNNEADTPDNFQSRRPNTSFCFLDIRSPGLGDTAMYLCATSRSLAGSDTQYFGPGTRLTVL.

The rearrangement links TRBV21-1 to TRBJ1-4; the D call in the table, TRBD1, was not verified against the DNA. TRBV21-1 is shown as a pseudogene. This CDR3 region has 15 residues. The CDR3 here is CASSKAGQPREKLFF. The CDR3 nucleotides read TGTGCCAGCAGCAAAGCGGGACAGCCACGGGAAAAACTGTTTTTT.

V and J are TRBV12-3 or TRBV12-4 and TRBJ2-1, with 7 positions matching TRBD1. This CDR3 is built from 14 residues. The junction had 5 bases not matched to a gene; V was cut back by 3 bases and J by 6 bases. The CDR3 nucleotides read TGTGCCAGCAGTTTTTCTAGGGACAGCAATGAGCAGTTCTTC. It translates to CASSFSRDSNEQFF.

The J gene is TRBJ1-5, the V gene TRBV27; TRBD1 might be the D (5 bases). CDR3 length: 16 amino acids. V was cut by 6 bases and J by 2 bases, with 17 bases left in between. Germline CDR1 reads MNHEY; CDR2 reads SMNVEV (reference sequence). The CDR3 loop is CASRPIKGPGNQPQHF. CDR3 sequence (DNA): TGTGCCAGCAGACCAATCAAGGGGCCTGGCAATCAGCCCCAGCATTTT.

At least ten counts were recorded for this clonotype. The chain carries TRBV5-1 and TRBJ2-5; D may be TRBD2 (5 bases). CDR3 length: 14 amino acids. Between the trimmed V and J ends, which lost 4 bases and 3 bases, there was a span of 13 bases. Germline V lookup: CDR1 SGHRS, CDR2 YFSETQ. CDR3 DNA sequence: TGCGCCAGCAGCCTAAGGACTTACGAAGAGACCCAGTACTTC. It translates to CASSLRTYEETQYF.

The gene calls are TRBV7-2 and TRBJ2-1, with D possibly matching TRBD1 (5 bases). Trimming pared 4 bases from V and 10 bases from J, leaving 17 bases between. Germline V CDR1 and CDR2: SGHTA, FQGNSA. The CDR3 has 14 residues. The CDR3: CASSSRNRLREQFF. The CDR3 nucleotides are TGTGCCAGCAGCTCCCGGAACAGGCTCCGGGAGCAGTTCTTC.

Many counts were recorded for this clonotype. V gene TRBV15 combines with J gene TRBJ2-3, with TRBD2 matching over 8 bases. V gave up 3 bases and J gave up 1 base; unmatched junction bases: 0. Germline CDR1 and CDR2: LNHNV and YYDKDF (reference sequence). The CDR3 spans 14 residues. DNA of the CDR3: TGTGCCACCAGCAGGACTAGCGGCACAGATACGCAGTATTTT. It codes for CATSRTSGTDTQYF.

CDR3 DNA sequence: TGTGCCAGCAGCCCCGGGACAAATAGCAATCAGCCCCAGCATTTT. This translates into CASSPGTNSNQPQHF. The chain links TRBV9 to TRBJ1-5; tentatively, D is TRBD1 (6 bases). The CDR3 has 15 amino acids. The V gene's germline CDR1 is SGDLS and CDR2 YYNGEE. Deletions cut 4 bases from V and 0 bases from J, with 11 bases between.

The chain combines TRBV6-1 with TRBJ1-5; D is unclear. CDR1 is MNHNS, CDR2 SASEGT, per germline. The CDR3 is made up of 16 amino acids. V shed 2 bases and J shed 1 base, with 12 bases lying between them. For the CDR3, the DNA is TGTGCCAGCAGTGAAAGTAAAGGTGGAAGCAATCAGCCCCAGCATTTT. This translates into CASSESKGGSNQPQHF.

This clonotype was counted ten times or more. V and J are TRBV27 and TRBJ1-5, with D maybe TRBD1 (6 bases). This CDR3 is 14 amino acids long. Looked up from germline, CDR1 is MNHEY and CDR2 is SMNVEV (reference sequence). With 5 bases removed from V and 5 bases from J, the gap between germline ends came to 13 bases. CDR3 residues: CASSTRDNDQPQHF. DNA of the CDR3: TGTGCCAGCAGTACCAGGGACAACGATCAGCCCCAGCATTTT.

The rearrangement joins TRBV6-2 or TRBV6-3 to TRBJ2-6, with no clear D. Germline-derived CDR1 and CDR2 are MNHEY and SVGEGT. V was cut by 4 bases and J by 1 base, with 8 bases left in between. The CDR3 is 15 residues long. The CDR3 spells CASSSWGSGANVLTF. The DNA of the CDR3 is TGTGCCAGCAGTTCTTGGGGTTCTGGGGCCAACGTCCTGACTTTC.

This chain links TRBV4-2 with TRBJ2-5; 7 bases match TRBD2. The J call is doubtful: the DNA matches TRBJ2-7 better. This CDR3 spans 14 amino acids. Germline V gene lookup returns CDR1 LGHNA and CDR2 YNFKEQ. CDR3 in amino acids: CASSRELAVYEQYF. CDR3 DNA: TGTGCCAGCAGCAGGGAGCTAGCGGTCTACGAGCAGTACTTC.

This clonotype came up many times. The J gene is TRBJ2-1, the V gene TRBV12-3 or TRBV12-4, with D perhaps TRBD2 (6 bases). This CDR3 region has 13 residues. The V end was cut by 3 bases, the J end by 9 bases, with 12 bases between. The CDR3 is CASSFSREGEQFF. DNA for the CDR3: TGTGCCAGCAGTTTCTCGCGGGAAGGTGAGCAGTTCTTC.

The rearrangement links TRBV12-3 or TRBV12-4 to TRBJ2-1; D unresolved. The CDR3 covers 12 residues. Trimming took off 5 bases at V and 11 bases at J, with 13 bases between the two ends. This chain's CDR3 is CASSNNLKQQFF. The CDR3 DNA sequence: TGTGCCAGCAGTAATAATCTTAAGCAGCAGTTCTTC.

This chain connects TRBV7-9 to TRBJ2-4; D remains unclear. Germline V gene data show CDR1 as SEHNR and CDR2 as FQNEAQ (reference sequence). This CDR3 contains 13 residues. Trimming took off 1 base at V and 5 bases at J, with 6 bases between the two ends. The CDR3 spells CASSLGLENIQYF. The CDR3 DNA reads as TGTGCCAGCAGCTTAGGACTCGAAAACATTCAGTACTTC.